The 2 T cell receptor beta chains given below trace back to one sample, sequenced in a study of OX40 agonist ivuxolimab in advanced cancers. Produced via immunoSEQ multiplex PCR; TCRdb's table is partial and in-frame only. The sample has roughly 60,000 clones; roughly 84% are singletons. The input for sequencing was CD4+ or CD8+ T cells sorted from blood, taken in a trial of the OX40 agonist ivuxolimab. The receptors originated from an adult with an advanced solid tumor such as melanoma, head and neck, liver or kidney cancer.

This clone was observed a few times. This CDR3 is CASSALGAGTGELFF. In DNA, the CDR3 is TGTGCCAGCAGTGCGCTAGGGGCGGGCACCGGGGAGCTGTTTTTT. The gene calls are TRBV6-1 and TRBJ2-2; D may be TRBD1 or TRBD2 (5 bases each). V dropped 4 bases and J dropped 4 bases, with 13 bases sitting between them. CDR1 and CDR2 (germline): MNHNS, SASEGT. The CDR3 length is 15 residues.

The rearrangement uses TRBV9 and TRBJ1-5; D is perhaps TRBD1 (6 bases). V lost 0 bases, J lost 6 bases, and 10 bases lay in between. Germline CDR1 is SGDLS and CDR2 is YYNGEE. This CDR3 is built from 14 residues. CDR3 amino acids: CASSVEGGAQPQHF. CDR3 DNA sequence: TGTGCCAGCAGCGTAGAAGGGGGGGCTCAGCCCCAGCATTTT.